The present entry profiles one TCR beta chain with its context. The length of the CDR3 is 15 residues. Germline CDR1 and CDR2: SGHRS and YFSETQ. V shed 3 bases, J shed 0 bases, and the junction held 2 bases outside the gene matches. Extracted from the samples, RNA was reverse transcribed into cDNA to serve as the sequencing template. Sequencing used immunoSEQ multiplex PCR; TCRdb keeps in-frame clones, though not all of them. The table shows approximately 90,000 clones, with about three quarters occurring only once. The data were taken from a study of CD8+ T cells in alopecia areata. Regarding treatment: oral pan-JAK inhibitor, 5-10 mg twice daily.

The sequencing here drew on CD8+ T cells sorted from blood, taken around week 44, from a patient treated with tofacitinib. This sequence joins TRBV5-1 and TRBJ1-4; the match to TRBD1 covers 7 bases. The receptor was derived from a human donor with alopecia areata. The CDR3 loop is CASSSGQATNEKLFF. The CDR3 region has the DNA TGCGCCAGCAGCTCCGGACAGGCAACTAATGAAAAACTGTTTTTT. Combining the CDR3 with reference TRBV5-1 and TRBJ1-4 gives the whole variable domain KAGVTQTPRYLIKTRGQQVTLSCSPISGHRSVSWYQQTPGQGLQFLFEYFSETQRNKGNFPGRFSGRQFSNSRSEMNVSTLELGDSALYLCASSSGQATNEKLFFGSGTQLSVL.